This T cell receptor beta chain was recorded in a study of CD8 T cells in Susac syndrome. Diagnostic criteria defined recently for definite or probable disease were met by the Susac syndrome patients. Germline CDR1 is LGHNA and CDR2 is YSLEER. This CDR3 is 18 amino acids long. The junction had 8 bases not matched to a gene; V was cut back by 0 bases and J by 1 base. RNA totalling roughly 0.45 to 1 ug underwent reverse transcription with random hexamers. TCRdb passed the immunoSEQ multiplex PCR reads through MiXCR, listing each CDR3 protein once. The sample carries 80,000 or so distinct CDR3 sequences, around 96% recorded once.

The sequence derives from a human donor with Susac syndrome. Sequences were obtained from CD8+ T cells from PBMCs. V is TRBV4-3 and J is TRBJ2-5; 10 nucleotides line up with TRBD2. The CDR3 DNA is TGCGCCAGCAGCCAAGATTTCAGCGGGAGGGGTTCCCAAGAGACCCAGTACTTC. Amino acids: CASSQDFSGRGSQETQYF.